A selection of T cell receptor beta chains follows, all from one sample in a study of blood T cell repertoires in COVID-19. This table comes from immunoSEQ multiplex PCR, and its TCRdb copy is limited to in-frame clones, with some not included. The sample has 430,000 or so clones, 85% to 90% seen once. Sequencing was done on a sample of PBMCs or T cells enriched from blood (not recorded which). The receptor source for this set is a woman aged 35 to 49 who had recovered from COVID-19. CDR3s include the opening cysteine and the closing phenylalanine or tryptophan. D genes are given only for firm matches. Clone size is not always given. Where it is, it says once, few, many or a class for expanded clones.

>TRBD1|once|TRBV7-8|TRBJ2-5
CASSSNVGQGMSTSETQYF
TGTGCCAGCAGCTCTAACGTAGGACAGGGGATGAGTACCAGTGAGACCCAGTACTTC
>TRBD1|.|TRBV10-3|TRBJ1-1
CAISRGQDTEAFF
TGTGCCATCAGTCGAGGACAGGACACTGAAGCTTTCTTT
>.|few|TRBV12-3/TRBV12-4|TRBJ2-7
CASTSTVLYEQYF
TGTGCCAGCACCTCGACAGTTCTCTACGAGCAGTACTTC
>.|.|TRBV3-1/TRBV3-2|TRBJ1-5
CASSQSPGQISNQPQHF
TGTGCCAGCAGCCAATCTCCGGGACAAATTAGCAATCAGCCCCAGCATTTT
>TRBD1|few|TRBV28|TRBJ1-3
CASLAPGQGNTIYF
TGTGCCAGTCTCGCTCCGGGACAGGGAAACACCATATATTTT
>.|.|TRBV11-2|TRBJ2-7
CASSLEEDEQYF
TGTGCCAGCAGCTTAGAGGAGGACGAACAGTACTTC
>.|.|TRBV15|TRBJ2-1
CATRRGFFGEQFF
TGTGCCACGCGCAGGGGTTTCTTTGGTGAGCAGTTCTTC
>TRBD2|.|TRBV10-3|TRBJ2-1
CAISESRLAFNNEQFF
TGTGCCATCAGTGAGTCTAGACTAGCATTTAACAATGAGCAGTTCTTC
>.|.|TRBV28|TRBJ1-4
CASTPLWAPNEKLFF
TGTGCCAGCACCCCCCTGTGGGCCCCTAATGAAAAACTGTTTTTT
>.|once|TRBV5-6|TRBJ2-7
CASSVDRTSYEQYF
TGTGCCAGCAGCGTGGACAGAACCTCCTACGAGCAGTACTTC
>TRBD1|.|TRBV11-3|TRBJ1-6
CASSFQGATNSPLHF
TGTGCCAGCAGCTTCCAGGGGGCGACAAATTCACCCCTCCACTTT
>.|.|TRBV5-5|TRBJ2-1
CASSSEFYDNEQFF
TGTGCCAGCAGCTCTGAGTTTTACGACAATGAGCAGTTCTTC
>TRBD1|.|TRBV24-1|TRBJ2-2
CATRTKGQGITGELFF
TGTGCCACCAGAACCAAGGGACAGGGGATCACCGGGGAGCTGTTTTTT
>.|.|TRBV19|TRBJ1-5
CASSKQSTHNQPQHF
TGTGCCAGTAGTAAACAATCGACTCACAATCAGCCCCAGCATTTT
>TRBD1|.|TRBV7-6|TRBJ2-7
CASSADRAEQYF
TGTGCCAGCAGCGCGGACAGGGCCGAGCAGTACTTC